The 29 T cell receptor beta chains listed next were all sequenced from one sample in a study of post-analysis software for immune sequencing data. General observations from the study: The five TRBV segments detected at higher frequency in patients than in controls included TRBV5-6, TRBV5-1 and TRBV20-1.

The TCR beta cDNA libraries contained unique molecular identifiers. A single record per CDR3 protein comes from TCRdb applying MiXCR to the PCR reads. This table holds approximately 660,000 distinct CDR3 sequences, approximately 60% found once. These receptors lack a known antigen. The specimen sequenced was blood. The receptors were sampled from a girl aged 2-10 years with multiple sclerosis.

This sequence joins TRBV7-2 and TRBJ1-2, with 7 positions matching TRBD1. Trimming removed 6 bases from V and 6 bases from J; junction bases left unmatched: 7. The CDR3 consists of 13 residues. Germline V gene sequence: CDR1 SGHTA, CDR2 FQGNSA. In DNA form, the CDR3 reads TGTGCCAGCAGGAGGGGGACAGAAGATGGCTACACCTTC. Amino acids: CASRRGTEDGYTF.

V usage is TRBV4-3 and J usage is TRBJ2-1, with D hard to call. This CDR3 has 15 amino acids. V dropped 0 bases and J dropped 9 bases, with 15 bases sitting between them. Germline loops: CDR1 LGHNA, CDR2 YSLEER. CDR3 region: CASSQEPAVSGEQFF. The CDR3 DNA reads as TGCGCCAGCAGCCAAGAGCCTGCAGTATCGGGTGAGCAGTTCTTC.

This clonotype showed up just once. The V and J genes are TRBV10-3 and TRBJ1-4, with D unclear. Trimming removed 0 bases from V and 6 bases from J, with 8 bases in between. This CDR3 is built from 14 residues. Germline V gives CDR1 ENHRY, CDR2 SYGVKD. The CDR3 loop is CAISESAEDEKLFF. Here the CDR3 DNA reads TGTGCCATCAGTGAGTCGGCCGAGGATGAAAAACTGTTTTTT.

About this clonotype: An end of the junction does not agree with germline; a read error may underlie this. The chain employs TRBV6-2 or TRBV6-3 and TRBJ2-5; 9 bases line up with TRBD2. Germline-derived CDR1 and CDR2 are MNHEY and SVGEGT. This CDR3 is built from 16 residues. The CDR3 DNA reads TGTGCCACCACGGTAATAGCGGGGGCTAACCAAGAGACCCAGTACTTT. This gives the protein CATTVIAGANQETQYF.

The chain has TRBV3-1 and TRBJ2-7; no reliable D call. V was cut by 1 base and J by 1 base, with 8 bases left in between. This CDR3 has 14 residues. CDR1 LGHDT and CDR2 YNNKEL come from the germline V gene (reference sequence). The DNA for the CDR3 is TGTGCCAGCAGCCAAGCAAGAGGTTCCTACGAGCAGTACTTC. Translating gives CASSQARGSYEQYF.

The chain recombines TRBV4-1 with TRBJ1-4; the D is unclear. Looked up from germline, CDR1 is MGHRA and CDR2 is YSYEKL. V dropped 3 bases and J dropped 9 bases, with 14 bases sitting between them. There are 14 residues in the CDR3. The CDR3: CASSQPKDGKKLFF. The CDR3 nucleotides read TGCGCCAGCAGCCAGCCCAAAGATGGCAAAAAACTGTTTTTT.

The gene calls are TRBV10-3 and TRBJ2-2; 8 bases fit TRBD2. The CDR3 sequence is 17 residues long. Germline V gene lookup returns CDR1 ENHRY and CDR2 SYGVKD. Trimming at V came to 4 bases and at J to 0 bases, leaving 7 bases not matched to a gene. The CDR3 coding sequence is TGTGCCATCAGTGGATTAGCGGGGAATGCGAACACCGGGGAGCTGTTTTTT. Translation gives CAISGLAGNANTGELFF.

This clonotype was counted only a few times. The CDR3 spells CASSSTDYGYTF. The CDR3 nucleotides read TGTGCCAGCAGCTCCACGGACTATGGCTACACCTTC. V is TRBV5-5 and J is TRBJ1-2; D ambiguous. This CDR3 is 12 amino acids long. V shed 3 bases and J shed 3 bases, with 6 bases lying between them. The germline CDR1 and CDR2 sequences are SGHKS and YYEKEE (reference sequence).

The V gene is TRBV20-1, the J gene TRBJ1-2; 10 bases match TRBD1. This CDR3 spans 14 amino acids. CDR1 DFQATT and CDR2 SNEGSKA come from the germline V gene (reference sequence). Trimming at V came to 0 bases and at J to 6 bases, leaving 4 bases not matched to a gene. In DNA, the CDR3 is TGCAGTGCTAGAGATCTCGGACAGGGGGATGGCTACACCTTC. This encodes CSARDLGQGDGYTF.

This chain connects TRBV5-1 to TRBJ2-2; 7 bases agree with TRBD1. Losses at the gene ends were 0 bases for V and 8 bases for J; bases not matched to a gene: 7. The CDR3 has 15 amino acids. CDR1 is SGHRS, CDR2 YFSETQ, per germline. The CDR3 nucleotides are TGCGCCAGCAGCTTGGAGAAACAGGGGATAGGGGAGCTGTTTTTT. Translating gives CASSLEKQGIGELFF.

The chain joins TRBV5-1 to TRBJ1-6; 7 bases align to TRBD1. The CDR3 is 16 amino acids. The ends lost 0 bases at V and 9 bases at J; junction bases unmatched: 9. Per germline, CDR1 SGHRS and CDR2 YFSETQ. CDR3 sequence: CASSLAGEQGGSPLHF. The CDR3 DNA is TGCGCCAGCAGCTTGGCCGGGGAGCAGGGGGGTTCACCCCTCCACTTT.

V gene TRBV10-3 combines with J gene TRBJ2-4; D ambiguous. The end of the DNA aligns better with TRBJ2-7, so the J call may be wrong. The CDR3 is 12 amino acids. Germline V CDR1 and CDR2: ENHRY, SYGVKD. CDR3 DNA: TGTGCCATCAGTGAGTCTCCCTACGAGCAGTACTTC. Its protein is CAISESPYEQYF.

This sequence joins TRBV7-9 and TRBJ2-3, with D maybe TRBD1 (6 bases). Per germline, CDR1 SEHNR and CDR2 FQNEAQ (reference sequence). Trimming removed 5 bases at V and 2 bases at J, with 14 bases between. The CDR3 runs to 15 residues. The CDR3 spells CASSPSDRFTDTQYF. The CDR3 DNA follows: TGTGCCAGCAGCCCATCAGACAGGTTCACAGATACGCAGTATTTT.

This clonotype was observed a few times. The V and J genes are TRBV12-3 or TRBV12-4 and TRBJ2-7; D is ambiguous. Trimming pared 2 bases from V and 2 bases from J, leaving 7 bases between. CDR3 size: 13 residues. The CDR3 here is CASSLLAAYEQYF. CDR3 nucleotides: TGTGCCAGCAGTTTACTGGCAGCCTACGAGCAGTACTTC.

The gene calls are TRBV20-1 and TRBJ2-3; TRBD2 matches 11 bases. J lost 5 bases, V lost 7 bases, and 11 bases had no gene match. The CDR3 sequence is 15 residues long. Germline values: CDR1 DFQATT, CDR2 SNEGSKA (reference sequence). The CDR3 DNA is TGCAGTGGGGATCAAAGACTAGCGGGGCAAGATACGCAGTATTTT. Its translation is CSGDQRLAGQDTQYF.

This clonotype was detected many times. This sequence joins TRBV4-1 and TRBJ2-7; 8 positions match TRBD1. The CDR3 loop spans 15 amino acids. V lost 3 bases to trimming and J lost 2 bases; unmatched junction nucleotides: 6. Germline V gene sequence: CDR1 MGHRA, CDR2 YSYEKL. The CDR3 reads CASSQARTGTYEQYF. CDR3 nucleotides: TGCGCCAGCAGCCAGGCTAGGACAGGGACCTACGAGCAGTACTTC.

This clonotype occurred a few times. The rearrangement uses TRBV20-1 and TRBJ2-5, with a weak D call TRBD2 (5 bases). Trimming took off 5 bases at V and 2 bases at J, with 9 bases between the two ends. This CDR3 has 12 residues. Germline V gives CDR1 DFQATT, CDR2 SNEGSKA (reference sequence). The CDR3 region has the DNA TGCAGTGCTCGACGGGGACAAGAGACCCAGTACTTC. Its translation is CSARRGQETQYF.

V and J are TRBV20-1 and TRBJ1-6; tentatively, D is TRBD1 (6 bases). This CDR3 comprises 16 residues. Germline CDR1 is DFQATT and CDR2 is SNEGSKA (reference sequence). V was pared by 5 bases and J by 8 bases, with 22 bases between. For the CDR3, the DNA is TGCAGTGCTCTAGAGGTGGACAGCAAAAGCCATTCACCCCTCCACTTT. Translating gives CSALEVDSKSHSPLHF.

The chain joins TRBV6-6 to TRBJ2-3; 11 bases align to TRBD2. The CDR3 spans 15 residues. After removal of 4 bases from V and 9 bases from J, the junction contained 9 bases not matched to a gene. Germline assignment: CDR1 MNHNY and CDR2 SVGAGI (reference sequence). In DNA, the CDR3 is TGTGCCAGCAGTTCCCCAGGACTAGCGGGCCAGACGCAGTATTTT. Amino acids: CASSSPGLAGQTQYF.

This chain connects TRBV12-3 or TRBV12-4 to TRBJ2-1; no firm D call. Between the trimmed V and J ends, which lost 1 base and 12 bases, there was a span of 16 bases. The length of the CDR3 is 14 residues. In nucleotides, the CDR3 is TGTGCCAGCAGTTTAGGTCGTTGGGTGAGTGGGCAGTTCTTC. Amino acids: CASSLGRWVSGQFF.

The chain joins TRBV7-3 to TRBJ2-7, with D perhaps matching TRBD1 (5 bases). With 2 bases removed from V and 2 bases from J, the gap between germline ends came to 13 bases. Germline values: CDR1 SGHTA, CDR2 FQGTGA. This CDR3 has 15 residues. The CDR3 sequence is CASSLQGEPTYEQYF. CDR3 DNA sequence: TGTGCCAGCAGCTTACAGGGTGAGCCAACCTACGAGCAGTACTTC.

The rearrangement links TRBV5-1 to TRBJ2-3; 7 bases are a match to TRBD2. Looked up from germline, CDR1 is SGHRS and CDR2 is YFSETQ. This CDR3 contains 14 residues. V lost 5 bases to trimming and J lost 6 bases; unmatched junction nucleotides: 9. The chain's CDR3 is CASREGGSSDTQYF. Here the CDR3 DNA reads TGCGCCAGCAGAGAGGGCGGGAGTTCTGATACGCAGTATTTT.

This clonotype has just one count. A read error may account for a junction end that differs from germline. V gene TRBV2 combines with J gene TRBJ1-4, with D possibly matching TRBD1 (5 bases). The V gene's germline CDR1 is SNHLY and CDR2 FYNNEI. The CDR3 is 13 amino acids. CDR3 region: CVSKRQPNEKLFF. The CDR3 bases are TGTGTCAGCAAACGACAGCCTAATGAAAAACTGTTTTTT.

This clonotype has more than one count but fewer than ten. CDR3: CASSQGQNSYNEQFF. DNA for the CDR3: TGTGCCAGCAGCCAAGGGCAGAATAGCTACAATGAGCAGTTCTTC. The J gene is TRBJ2-1, the V gene TRBV14; D unclear. The V gene lost 1 base and the J gene lost 3 bases, with 10 bases spanning the gap. Germline assignment: CDR1 SGHDN and CDR2 FVKESK. CDR3 length equals 15 residues. Variable domain in full (rest from reference TRBV14 and TRBJ2-1): EAGVTQFPSHSVIEKGQTVTLRCDPISGHDNLYWYRRVMGKEIKFLLHFVKESKQDESGMPNNRFLAERTGGTYSTLKVQPAELEDSGVYFCASSQGQNSYNEQFFGPGTRLTVL.

The CDR3 region is CASSLGIGSEETQYF. CDR3 nucleotide sequence: TGTGCCAGCAGCTTAGGTATAGGATCTGAAGAGACCCAGTACTTC. V gene TRBV7-9 combines with J gene TRBJ2-5; D unresolved. Per germline, CDR1 SEHNR and CDR2 FQNEAQ (reference sequence). The V and J ends lost 1 base and 3 bases respectively, with 12 bases between them. The CDR3 has 15 residues. Full variable domain (missing parts from reference TRBV7-9 and TRBJ2-5): DTGVSQNPRHKITKRGQNVTFRCDPISEHNRLYWYRQTLGQGPEFLTYFQNEAQLEKSRLLSDRFSAERPKGSFSTLEIQRTEQGDSAMYLCASSLGIGSEETQYFGPGTRLLVL.

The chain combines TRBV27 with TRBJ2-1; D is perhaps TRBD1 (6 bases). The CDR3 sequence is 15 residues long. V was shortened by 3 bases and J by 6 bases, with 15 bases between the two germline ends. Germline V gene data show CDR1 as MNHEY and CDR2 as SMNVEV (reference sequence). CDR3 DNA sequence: TGTGCCAGCAGTTTCCTGGACCTAGGGGGCAATGAGCAGTTCTTC. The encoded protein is CASSFLDLGGNEQFF.

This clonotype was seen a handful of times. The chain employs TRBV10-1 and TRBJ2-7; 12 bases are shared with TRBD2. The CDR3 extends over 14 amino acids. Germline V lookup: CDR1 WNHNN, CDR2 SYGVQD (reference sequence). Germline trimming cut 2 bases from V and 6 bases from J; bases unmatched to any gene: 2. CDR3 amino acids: CASSELAGGSEQYF. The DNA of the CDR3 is TGCGCCAGCAGTGAGCTAGCGGGAGGGTCCGAGCAGTACTTC.

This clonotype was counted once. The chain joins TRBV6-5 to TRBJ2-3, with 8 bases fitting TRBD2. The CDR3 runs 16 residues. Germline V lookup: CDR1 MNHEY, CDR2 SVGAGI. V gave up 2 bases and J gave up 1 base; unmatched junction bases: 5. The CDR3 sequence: CASSYPMRGGTDTQYF. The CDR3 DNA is TGTGCCAGCAGTTACCCCATGCGGGGGGGCACAGATACGCAGTATTTT.

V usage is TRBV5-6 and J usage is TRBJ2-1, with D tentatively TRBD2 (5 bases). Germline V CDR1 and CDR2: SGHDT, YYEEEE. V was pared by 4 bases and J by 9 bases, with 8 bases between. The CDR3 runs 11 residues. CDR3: CASSERLEQFF. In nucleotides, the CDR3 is TGTGCCAGCAGCGAGCGGCTTGAGCAGTTCTTC.